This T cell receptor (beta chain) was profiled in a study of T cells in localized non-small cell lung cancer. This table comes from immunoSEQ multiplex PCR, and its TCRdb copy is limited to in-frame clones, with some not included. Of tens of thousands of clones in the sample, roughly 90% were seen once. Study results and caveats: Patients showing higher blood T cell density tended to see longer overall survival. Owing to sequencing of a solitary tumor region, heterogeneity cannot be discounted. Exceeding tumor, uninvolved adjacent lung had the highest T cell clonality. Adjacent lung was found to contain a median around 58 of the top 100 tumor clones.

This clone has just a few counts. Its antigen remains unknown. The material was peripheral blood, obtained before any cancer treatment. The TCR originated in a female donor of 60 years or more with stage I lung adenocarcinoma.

In DNA form, the CDR3 reads TGTGCCAGCAGTTCAAACAGGAGGTCTAACTATGGCTACACCTTC. Amino acids: CASSSNRRSNYGYTF. V gene TRBV27 combines with J gene TRBJ1-2, with TRBD1 as a possible D gene (5 bases). The CDR3 is 15 amino acids. V lost 4 bases and J 0 bases, leaving 12 bases between the germline ends. Germline values: CDR1 MNHEY, CDR2 SMNVEV (reference sequence).